Below, one T cell receptor beta chain is given with its context. Its antigen is currently unknown. Germline V gene data show CDR1 as MGHRA and CDR2 as YSYEKL. The CDR3 runs to 16 residues. With 1 base clipped from V and 4 bases from J, the junction kept 6 bases outside the gene matches. This record comes from a study of graft-versus-host responses after intestinal transplantation. Study-level background: Each recipient received a multivisceral, liver-intestinal, or isolated intestinal graft. Each patient got anti-thymocyte globulin induction, then tacrolimus and steroids for roughly 3 years.

TCRdb's table, derived via immunoSEQ multiplex PCR, lists solely in-frame clones and lacks some. The table has roughly 93,000 clones, 85% to 95% seen once. Study outcomes and limitations: Present in recipient marrow, GvH clones included some that appeared first in ileum or blood. Early HvG declines after transplant were associated with peak circulating GvH clone levels.

The TCR was taken from a human donor who was the organ donor for an intestinal transplant. The genes are TRBV4-1 and TRBJ2-3; 9 bases agree with TRBD1. The sample was unstimulated CD8+ T cells sorted from spleen or lymph node cells, taken before transplant. The CDR3 DNA sequence: TGCGCCAGCAGCCAAGGGCCGGACAGGGGTGCAGATACGCAGTATTTT. The encoded protein is CASSQGPDRGADTQYF.